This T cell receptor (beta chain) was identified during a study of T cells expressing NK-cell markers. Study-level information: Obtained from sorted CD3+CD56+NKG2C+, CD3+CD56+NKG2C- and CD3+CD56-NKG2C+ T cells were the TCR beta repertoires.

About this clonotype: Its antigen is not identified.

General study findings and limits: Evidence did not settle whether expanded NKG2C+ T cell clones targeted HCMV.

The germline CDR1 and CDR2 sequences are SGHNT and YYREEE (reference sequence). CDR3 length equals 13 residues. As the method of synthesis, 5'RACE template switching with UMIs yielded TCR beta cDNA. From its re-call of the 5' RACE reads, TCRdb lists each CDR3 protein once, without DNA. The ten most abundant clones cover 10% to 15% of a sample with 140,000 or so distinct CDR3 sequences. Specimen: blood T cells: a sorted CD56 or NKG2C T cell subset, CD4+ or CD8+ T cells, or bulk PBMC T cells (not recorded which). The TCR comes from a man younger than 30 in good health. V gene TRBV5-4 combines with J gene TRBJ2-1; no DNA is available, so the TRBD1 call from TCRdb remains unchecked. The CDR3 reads CASSPPGWHEQFF.